What follows describes a single TCR beta chain. The antigen is not known. Amplification used 60 Vbeta primers and 13 Jbeta primers. Profiled with immunoSEQ multiplex PCR; TCRdb holds only in-frame clones, not every one. There are 150,000 to 200,000 clones in the sample; around 68% occur only once, and approximately 1.5% lies in the top ten. CDR3 length: 18 amino acids. Germline V gene lookup returns CDR1 SGDLS and CDR2 YYNGEE. The ends lost 0 bases at V and 2 bases at J; junction bases unmatched: 6. The data stem from a study of cytomegalovirus exposure and HLA in healthy donors. Study-wide results and caveats: Researchers had no immune exposure information except CMV serostatus available. The authors later found HLA-associated TCR beta chains more clonally expanded than equally common others. Fewer N-insertions than the roughly 600-donor mean were reportedly shown by an Asian-associated ancestry cluster in a later analysis. Listed as cytomegalovirus-associated were 150 or so TCR beta chains.

What was sequenced was PBMCs. This clonotype originated in a man aged 50 or older in good health and CMV-seronegative. This sequence joins TRBV9 and TRBJ2-5; 14 bases agree with TRBD2. The CDR3 DNA is TGTGCCAGCAGCGTAGGAAGACTAGCGGGGGGGGCTCAAGAGACCCAGTACTTC. This translates into CASSVGRLAGGAQETQYF.